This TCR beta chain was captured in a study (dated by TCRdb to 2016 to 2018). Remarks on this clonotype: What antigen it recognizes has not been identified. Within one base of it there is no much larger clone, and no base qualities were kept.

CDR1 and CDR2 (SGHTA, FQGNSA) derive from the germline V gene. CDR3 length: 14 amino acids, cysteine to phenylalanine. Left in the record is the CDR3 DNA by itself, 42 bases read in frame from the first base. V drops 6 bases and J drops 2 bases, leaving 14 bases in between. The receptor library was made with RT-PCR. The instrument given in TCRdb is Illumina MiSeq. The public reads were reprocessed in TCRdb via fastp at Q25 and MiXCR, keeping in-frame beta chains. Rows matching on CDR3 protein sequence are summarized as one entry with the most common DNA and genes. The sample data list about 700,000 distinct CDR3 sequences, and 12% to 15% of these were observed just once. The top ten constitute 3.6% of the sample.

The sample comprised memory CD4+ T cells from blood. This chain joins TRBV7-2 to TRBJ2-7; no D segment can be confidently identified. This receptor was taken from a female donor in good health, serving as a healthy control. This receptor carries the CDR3 CASRSGPQAYEQYF. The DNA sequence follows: TGTGCCAGCAGGTCCGGGCCCCAGGCCTACGAGCAGTACTTC.